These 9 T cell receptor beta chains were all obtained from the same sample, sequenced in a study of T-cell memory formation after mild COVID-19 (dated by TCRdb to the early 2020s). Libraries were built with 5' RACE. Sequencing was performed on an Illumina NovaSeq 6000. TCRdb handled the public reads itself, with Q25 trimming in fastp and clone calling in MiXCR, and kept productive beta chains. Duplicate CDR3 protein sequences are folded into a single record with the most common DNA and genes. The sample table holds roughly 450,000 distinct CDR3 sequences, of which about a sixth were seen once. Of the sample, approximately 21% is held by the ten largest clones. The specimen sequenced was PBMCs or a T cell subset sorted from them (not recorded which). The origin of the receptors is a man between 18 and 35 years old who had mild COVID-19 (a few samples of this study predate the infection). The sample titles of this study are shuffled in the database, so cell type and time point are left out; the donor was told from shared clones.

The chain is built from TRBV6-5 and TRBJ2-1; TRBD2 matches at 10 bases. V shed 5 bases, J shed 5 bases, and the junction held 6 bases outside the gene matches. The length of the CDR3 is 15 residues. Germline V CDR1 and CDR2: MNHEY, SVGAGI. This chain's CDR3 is CASSPLAGRNNEQFF. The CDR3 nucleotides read TGTGCCAGCAGTCCACTAGCGGGGAGAAACAATGAGCAGTTCTTC.

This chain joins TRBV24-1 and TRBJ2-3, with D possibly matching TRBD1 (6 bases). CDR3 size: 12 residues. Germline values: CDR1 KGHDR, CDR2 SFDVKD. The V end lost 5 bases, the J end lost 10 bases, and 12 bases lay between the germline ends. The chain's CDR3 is CATSGNGQPQYF. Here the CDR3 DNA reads TGTGCCACCAGTGGGAATGGACAGCCGCAGTATTTT.

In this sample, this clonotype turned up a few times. CDR3 nucleotides: TGTGCCAGCAGCTTCTGGGGGCGCCGGGCTGAAGCTTTCTTT. Translation: CASSFWGRRAEAFF. The V and J genes are TRBV7-2 and TRBJ1-1, with TRBD1 as a possible D gene (6 bases). Germline V CDR1 and CDR2: SGHTA, FQGNSA. The CDR3 consists of 14 residues. Trimming removed 3 bases from V and 6 bases from J, with 14 bases in between.

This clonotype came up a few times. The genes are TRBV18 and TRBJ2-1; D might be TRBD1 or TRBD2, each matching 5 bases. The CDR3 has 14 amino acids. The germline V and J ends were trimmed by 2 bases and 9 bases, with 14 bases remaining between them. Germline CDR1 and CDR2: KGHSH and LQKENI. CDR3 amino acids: CASSPEGQGLEQFF. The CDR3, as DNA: TGTGCCAGCTCACCAGAGGGGCAAGGACTTGAGCAGTTCTTC.

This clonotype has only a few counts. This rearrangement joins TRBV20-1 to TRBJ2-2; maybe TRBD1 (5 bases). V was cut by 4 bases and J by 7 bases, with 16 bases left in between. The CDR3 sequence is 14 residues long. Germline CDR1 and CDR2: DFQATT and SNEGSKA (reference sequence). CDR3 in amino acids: CSAKAGWDSGELFF. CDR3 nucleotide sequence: TGCAGTGCTAAAGCAGGGTGGGATAGCGGGGAGCTGTTTTTT.

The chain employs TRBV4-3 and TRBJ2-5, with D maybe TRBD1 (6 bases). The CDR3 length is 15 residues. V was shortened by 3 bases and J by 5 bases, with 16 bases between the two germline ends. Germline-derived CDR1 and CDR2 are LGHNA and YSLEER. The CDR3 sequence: CASSQTQGPGETQYF. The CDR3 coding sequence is TGCGCCAGCAGCCAGACGCAGGGGCCGGGGGAGACCCAGTACTTC.

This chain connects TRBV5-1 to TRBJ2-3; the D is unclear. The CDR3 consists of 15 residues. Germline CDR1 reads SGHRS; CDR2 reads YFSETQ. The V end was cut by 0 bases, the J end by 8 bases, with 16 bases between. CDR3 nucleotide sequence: TGCGCCAGCAGCTTGGACCCTACCCGCTTGGTTACGCAGTATTTT. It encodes CASSLDPTRLVTQYF. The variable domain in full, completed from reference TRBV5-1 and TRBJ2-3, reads KAGVTQTPRYLIKTRGQQVTLSCSPISGHRSVSWYQQTPGQGLQFLFEYFSETQRNKGNFPGRFSGRQFSNSRSEMNVSTLELGDSALYLCASSLDPTRLVTQYFGPGTRLTVL.

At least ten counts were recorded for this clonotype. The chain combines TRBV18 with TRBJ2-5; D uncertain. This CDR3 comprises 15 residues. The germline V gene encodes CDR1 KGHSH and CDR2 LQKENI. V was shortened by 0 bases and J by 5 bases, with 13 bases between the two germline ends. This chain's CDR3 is CASSPPDTGGETQYF. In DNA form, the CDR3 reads TGTGCCAGCTCACCACCCGATACCGGTGGGGAGACCCAGTACTTC.

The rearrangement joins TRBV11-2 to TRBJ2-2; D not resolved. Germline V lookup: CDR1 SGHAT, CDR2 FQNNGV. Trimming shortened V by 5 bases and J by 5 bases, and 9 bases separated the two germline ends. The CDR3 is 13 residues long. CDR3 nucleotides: TGTGCCAGCAGCCTACTAAGTACCGGGGAGCTGTTTTTT. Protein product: CASSLLSTGELFF.